This TCR beta chain comes out of a study of cytomegalovirus exposure and HLA in healthy donors. The study, taken as a whole, reports: Cytomegalovirus association was assigned to about 150 TCR beta chains. Generally TCR sequences proved uncommon, though certain public TCRs appeared in numerous donors.

The CDR3 totals 13 residues. Germline CDR1 MDHEN, CDR2 SYDVKM. V lost 6 bases to trimming and J lost 4 bases; unmatched junction nucleotides: 3. The primer mix had 60 Vbeta and 13 Jbeta primers. Profiling relied on immunoSEQ multiplex PCR, and the TCRdb table lists in-frame clones only, not all of them. The table records about 160,000 clones, 70% to 90% of them present only once. On this clone itself: Its antigen is still unknown.

V and J are TRBV28 and TRBJ1-5, with 7 nucleotides matching TRBD1. The source of this sequence is a male donor in good health and CMV-seronegative. The material sequenced was PBMCs. In DNA, the CDR3 is TGTGCCAGCAGAAGGGGACAGAATCAGCCCCAGCATTTT. Translation gives CASRRGQNQPQHF.